Listed below are T cell receptor beta chains from one sample, sequenced in a study of CD8+CD57+ T cells in acquired aplastic anemia. TCRdb redid the calling of the reads with MiXCR, one entry per CDR3 protein. The repertoire has about 180,000 distinct CDR3 sequences, roughly 50% of them found once; the top ten carry roughly 1.8%. Specimen: sorted CD4+, CD8+, or CD8+CD57+ T cells (not recorded which) from PBMCs. The receptors were gathered from a human donor with aplastic anemia. CDR3s include the opening cysteine and the closing phenylalanine or tryptophan. The D gene is left open where the match is weak. Clone sizes are given selectively: once, few, many, or a class where the clone is expanded.

D: .; V: TRBV24-1; size: .; J: TRBJ2-1; DNA: TGTGCCACCAGTGGACCTGAGGGGGTATACAATGAGCAGTTCTTC; CDR3: CATSGPEGVYNEQFF
D: .; V: TRBV4-1; size: .; J: TRBJ1-5; DNA: TGCGCCAGCAGCCAAGATGCAGGGAGTCAGCCCCAGCATTTT; CDR3: CASSQDAGSQPQHF
D: .; V: TRBV7-2; size: many; J: TRBJ1-5; DNA: TGTGCCAGCAGCTTAACCCCTTGGCGGGATCAGCCCCAGCATTTT; CDR3: CASSLTPWRDQPQHF
D: TRBD1; V: TRBV25-1; size: few; J: TRBJ1-4; DNA: TGTGCCAGCAGTTTAAAGGGGGACAGGGGGAATGAAAAACTGTTTTTT; CDR3: CASSLKGDRGNEKLFF
D: TRBD2; V: TRBV20-1; size: .; J: TRBJ2-7; DNA: TGCAGTGCACAACAGAGTCTAGCGGGAGTGAAAGAGCAGTACTTC; CDR3: CSAQQSLAGVKEQYF
D: .; V: TRBV5-1; size: .; J: TRBJ2-3; DNA: TGCGCCAGCAGCTTGGCCCCCCCAACAGATACGCAGTATTTT; CDR3: CASSLAPPTDTQYF
D: TRBD1; V: TRBV20-1; size: .; J: TRBJ1-1; DNA: TGCAGTGCTAGAGATCAGGGGGGACATAACTTGGCTTTCTTT; CDR3: CSARDQGGHNLAFF
D: .; V: TRBV29-1; size: many; J: TRBJ2-7; DNA: TGCAGCGTCCTGACAGTCTACGAGCAGTACTTC; CDR3: CSVLTVYEQYF
D: .; V: TRBV29-1; size: .; J: TRBJ2-1; DNA: TGCAGCGGGGGTTCCGGCAATGAGCAGTTCTTC; CDR3: CSGGSGNEQFF
D: .; V: TRBV29-1; size: .; J: TRBJ1-1; DNA: TGCAGCGTTGTGGAGGGGTCGGGCACTGAAGCTTTCTTT; CDR3: CSVVEGSGTEAFF
D: .; V: TRBV10-3; size: .; J: TRBJ1-1; DNA: TGTGCCATCGGGCCAGGTAAGAACACTGAAGCTTTCTTT; CDR3: CAIGPGKNTEAFF
D: .; V: TRBV11-3; size: many; J: TRBJ2-5; DNA: TGTGCCAGCAACCCCACCCAAAAACGGGTGAATGAAGAGACCCAGTACTTC; CDR3: CASNPTQKRVNEETQYF